A selection of T cell receptor beta chains follows, all from one sample in a study of vaccination and CD4 T cells after COVID-19. Which antigens these TCRs recognize remains unknown. TCRdb re-analysed the PCR reads in MiXCR, keeping a single row per CDR3 protein. This sample carries about 20,000 distinct CDR3 sequences, more than 50% of them seen once, and the ten largest clones take 6% to 8%. Sequenced material: CD4+ T cells from blood, cultured in vitro, taken before SARS-CoV-2 vaccination. These receptors came from a human donor who had recovered from COVID-19. The CDR3 runs from the conserved cysteine through the conserved F or W. The D gene is left open where the match is weak. Where a row states a size, it is once, few, many or the class of an expanded clone; other rows omit it.

d_call	v_call	clone_size	j_call	cdr3_aa	cdr3_nt
NA	TRBV28	NA	TRBJ2-4	CASSSTGVVKNIQYF	TGTGCCAGCAGTTCTACAGGTGTGGTCAAAAACATTCAGTACTTC
NA	TRBV6-5	NA	TRBJ1-2	CASSYDGAYGYTF	TGTGCCAGCAGTTACGACGGAGCCTATGGCTACACCTTC
NA	TRBV28	NA	TRBJ1-1	CASSRRMRSNTEAFF	TGTGCCAGCAGCCGCAGGATGAGGAGCAACACTGAAGCTTTCTTT
NA	TRBV20-1	NA	TRBJ1-1	CSARFPNTEAFF	TGCAGTGCTAGATTCCCCAACACTGAAGCTTTCTTT
TRBD1	TRBV20-1	medium-sized	TRBJ1-5	CSARHGTGYQPQHF	TGCAGTGCTAGGCATGGGACAGGGTATCAGCCCCAGCATTTT
NA	TRBV7-2	NA	TRBJ2-7	CASSSPLTAFSAYEQYF	TGTGCCAGCAGCTCCCCGCTAACAGCTTTTTCAGCCTACGAGCAGTACTTC
TRBD2	TRBV7-9	NA	TRBJ2-5	CASVLAGGETQYF	TGTGCCTCTGTACTAGCGGGAGGAGAGACCCAGTACTTC
NA	TRBV20-1	NA	TRBJ1-4	CSATRSALESDLFF	TGCAGTGCCACCCGTTCAGCCCTAGAATCGGATCTATTTTTT
NA	TRBV20-1	few	TRBJ2-5	CSAILGGDIGFETQYF	TGCAGTGCAATCCTGGGGGGCGACATCGGCTTCGAGACCCAGTACTTC
TRBD1	TRBV7-9	NA	TRBJ2-1	CASSPPRSQGVDEQFF	TGTGCCAGCAGCCCCCCGCGGTCACAGGGGGTTGATGAGCAGTTCTTC
NA	TRBV10-3	NA	TRBJ1-1	CAISTGTNTNTEAFF	TGTGCCATCAGTACCGGGACAAATACGAACACTGAAGCTTTCTTT
NA	TRBV11-2	NA	TRBJ2-3	CASSLRVGLQYF	TGTGCCAGCAGCTTAAGGGTGGGGCTGCAGTATTTT
TRBD2	TRBV20-1	few	TRBJ2-5	CSAPRAGTSQETQYF	TGCAGTGCTCCAAGGGCCGGGACTAGCCAAGAGACCCAGTACTTC
TRBD2	TRBV7-8	few	TRBJ2-2	CASSLRLAGATGELFF	TGTGCCAGCAGCTTAAGGTTGGCGGGAGCGACCGGGGAGCTGTTTTTT
TRBD2	TRBV20-1	NA	TRBJ2-7	CSAAGGFPYEQYF	TGCAGTGCGGCGGGAGGCTTTCCCTACGAGCAGTACTTC
TRBD2	TRBV20-1	few	TRBJ2-3	CSARDQAGGSTDTQYF	TGCAGTGCTAGAGATCAAGCGGGAGGAAGCACAGATACGCAGTATTTT
NA	TRBV10-3	few	TRBJ2-3	CAISLSTDTQYF	TGTGCCATCAGTCTTAGCACAGATACGCAGTATTTT
TRBD2	TRBV24-1	NA	TRBJ2-5	CATSDLGLAGETQYF	TGTGCCACCAGTGATTTGGGACTAGCGGGAGAGACCCAGTACTTC
NA	TRBV5-5	NA	TRBJ1-2	CASSLAGGQGGYTF	TGTGCCAGCAGCTTGGCGGGGGGGCAGGGTGGCTACACCTTC
NA	TRBV23-1	medium-sized	TRBJ1-5	CASSQWVRPRGQPQHF	TGCGCCAGCAGTCAATGGGTAAGGCCCCGGGGTCAGCCCCAGCATTTT
TRBD2	TRBV29-1	NA	TRBJ2-1	CSVEQASGTMSSYNEQFF	TGCAGCGTTGAGCAAGCTAGCGGGACGATGAGCTCCTACAATGAGCAGTTCTTC
NA	TRBV20-1	once	TRBJ2-1	CSANPNGLNEQFF	TGCAGTGCTAATCCTAATGGACTCAATGAGCAGTTCTTC
NA	TRBV20-1	medium-sized	TRBJ1-5	CSATREQGSSQPQHF	TGCAGTGCTACCCGGGAGCAGGGGAGTAGTCAGCCCCAGCATTTT
TRBD1	TRBV6-5	NA	TRBJ2-4	CASSYLGTDKNIQYF	TGTGCCAGCAGTTATTTGGGGACAGATAAAAACATTCAGTACTTC
TRBD1	TRBV20-1	NA	TRBJ1-2	CSATGGRFYGYTF	TGCAGTGCTACAGGGGGTCGCTTCTATGGCTACACCTTC
NA	TRBV28	NA	TRBJ1-3	CASSLLAPAPTIYF	TGTGCCAGCAGCCTTTTGGCCCCTGCCCCCACCATATATTTT
TRBD2	TRBV7-9	few	TRBJ2-7	CASSPSGAGVAEQYF	TGTGCCAGCAGCCCTAGTGGAGCGGGAGTAGCCGAGCAGTACTTC
NA	TRBV20-1	NA	TRBJ1-5	CSARDGGHPDSNQPQHF	TGCAGTGCTAGAGATGGGGGACACCCGGATAGCAATCAGCCCCAGCATTTT
NA	TRBV18	once	TRBJ1-6	CASSPAPNNSPLHF	TGTGCCAGCTCACCTGCACCCAATAATTCACCCCTCCACTTT
TRBD1	TRBV20-1	few	TRBJ2-5	CSATPDRGLSETQYF	TGCAGTGCCACTCCGGACAGGGGATTATCAGAGACCCAGTACTTC
NA	TRBV10-3	NA	TRBJ1-5	CAISESFLGGTVKFRNQPQHF	TGTGCCATCAGTGAGTCGTTCCTGGGGGGAACAGTGAAGTTTCGCAATCAGCCCCAGCATTTT
TRBD1	TRBV20-1	NA	TRBJ1-4	CSGMTGDVEKLFF	TGCAGTGGTATGACAGGGGACGTTGAAAAACTGTTTTTT
TRBD1	TRBV10-2	NA	TRBJ1-5	CASSELSGGTDNQPQHF	TGCGCCAGCAGTGAGCTTTCAGGCGGGACAGACAATCAGCCCCAGCATTTT
NA	TRBV28	NA	TRBJ2-7	CASSTLPGGGSSYEQYF	TGTGCCAGCAGCACCCTTCCGGGGGGCGGGAGCTCCTACGAGCAGTACTTC
TRBD2	TRBV28	once	TRBJ2-7	CASSSPGGSSYEQYF	TGTGCCAGCAGTTCGCCGGGGGGGAGCTCCTACGAGCAGTACTTC
NA	TRBV7-9	few	TRBJ2-5	CASSLGWSKVGETQYF	TGTGCCAGCAGCTTAGGGTGGTCCAAGGTGGGAGAGACCCAGTACTTC
NA	TRBV2	NA	TRBJ2-5	CASSGSRSLARHNQETQYF	TGTGCCAGCAGTGGATCTCGGTCCCTAGCGCGGCATAATCAAGAGACCCAGTACTTC
NA	TRBV7-2	few	TRBJ1-1	CASSLVGGSTEAFF	TGTGCCAGCAGCTTAGTGGGTGGGAGCACTGAAGCTTTCTTT
TRBD2	TRBV20-1	few	TRBJ2-1	CSARDRRGTSGYNEQFF	TGCAGTGCTAGAGATCGGCGTGGGACTAGCGGGTACAATGAGCAGTTCTTC
TRBD2	TRBV20-1	NA	TRBJ2-7	CSAAGATYEQYF	TGCAGTGCAGCGGGAGCGACCTACGAGCAGTACTTC